The 16 T cell receptor beta chains below come from one sample, sequenced in a study of CD8 T cell repertoires and HIV-1 epitope variants. Only in-frame clones appear in the TCRdb table, and some are missing; sequencing was by immunoSEQ multiplex PCR. The sample contains 90,000 or so clones, roughly four fifths of which appear only once. The sequenced sample consisted of uncultured baseline CD8+ T cells from peripheral blood mononuclear cells (PBMCs). The receptors shown here come from a male donor with HIV.

This clone occurred a few times. J is TRBJ2-3 and V is TRBV6-6, with D perhaps matching TRBD1 (6 bases). The CDR3 spans 13 residues. Looked up from germline, CDR1 is MNHNY and CDR2 is SVGAGI (reference sequence). The V and J ends lost 8 bases and 0 bases respectively, with 9 bases between them. DNA of the CDR3: TGTGCCAGCCGGGACACTAGCACAGATACGCAGTATTTT. This encodes CASRDTSTDTQYF.

This clone was seen only a few times. This chain joins TRBV27 and TRBJ1-2, with D uncertain. V was clipped by 7 bases and J by 8 bases, with 14 bases between them. The CDR3 has 12 amino acids. Germline CDR1 MNHEY, CDR2 SMNVEV (reference sequence). The DNA for the CDR3 is TGTGCCAGCACCTCCGGATTTGGGGGCTACACCTTC. Protein: CASTSGFGGYTF.

The rearrangement joins TRBV29-1 to TRBJ2-1; 12 bases agree with TRBD2. The CDR3 is 13 amino acids. Germline V CDR1 and CDR2: SQVTM, ANQGSEA. Unmatched junction bases numbered 9, after V lost 8 bases and J lost 10 bases. The CDR3 region is CSLRPSGGEEQFF. DNA for the CDR3: TGCAGCCTCAGGCCTAGCGGGGGGGAGGAGCAGTTCTTC.

The V call is TRBV5-1, the J call TRBJ2-6; D uncertain. Germline V gene data show CDR1 as SGHRS and CDR2 as YFSETQ. This CDR3 comprises 20 residues. The V and J ends lost 1 base and 0 bases respectively, with 20 bases between them. The CDR3 bases are TGCGCCAGCAGCTTGTTTGTTTTTGAAGGACGGCTCTCTGGGGCCAACGTCCTGACTTTC. It is translated as CASSLFVFEGRLSGANVLTF.

The rearrangement joins TRBV19 to TRBJ1-2, with a tentative D call TRBD1 (5 bases). Germline CDR1 and CDR2: LNHDA and SQIVND (reference sequence). This CDR3 contains 16 residues. Between the trimmed V and J ends, which lost 7 bases and 2 bases, there was a span of 20 bases. The CDR3 sequence is CASIGEGQGMNYGYTF. The CDR3 nucleotides are TGTGCCAGTATCGGTGAGGGTCAGGGAATGAACTATGGCTACACCTTC.

This clone appeared once. Here the CDR3 reads CASSASIPGTGLGGNTEAFF. CDR3 coding DNA: TGTGCCAGCAGCGCCTCAATCCCCGGGACAGGGCTAGGGGGGAACACTGAAGCTTTCTTT. The rearrangement joins TRBV5-4 to TRBJ1-1, with 9 bases that match TRBD1. Trimming at V came to 4 bases and at J to 1 base, leaving 20 bases not matched to a gene. Germline V lookup: CDR1 SGHNT, CDR2 YYREEE (reference sequence). This CDR3 region has 20 residues.

This clone was seen a few times. The chain joins TRBV30 to TRBJ2-3; D is possibly TRBD2 (5 bases). The CDR3 has 14 amino acids. CDR1 and CDR2 (germline): GTSNPN, SVGIG (reference sequence). V was pared by 1 base and J by 7 bases, with 15 bases between. CDR3 nucleotides: TGTGCCTGGAGTGGAGGGATGTCCAGTAATACGCAGTATTTT. Its translation: CAWSGGMSSNTQYF.

Turning to this clone: A read error may produce the germline difference seen at one junction end. The V call is TRBV7-7, the J call TRBJ2-5, with D maybe TRBD1 (5 bases). Germline assignment: CDR1 SSHAT and CDR2 FNYEAQ (reference sequence). The CDR3 covers 13 residues. The CDR3 DNA is TGTGCTAGCAGCTTTTCGTACAGGGAGACCCAGTACTTC. Protein sequence: CASSFSYRETQYF.

There are a few counts of this clone. This chain links TRBV5-1 with TRBJ2-5; D may be TRBD1 (5 bases). Germline lookup yields CDR1 SGHRS and CDR2 YFSETQ. Trimming took 0 bases from V and 2 from J, leaving 8 bases between them. The CDR3 is made up of 14 amino acids. CDR3 region: CASSLEGVQETQYF. As DNA, the CDR3 is TGCGCCAGCAGCTTGGAAGGGGTACAAGAGACCCAGTACTTC.

This chain uses TRBV28 with TRBJ1-6, with 8 positions matching TRBD1. Trimming removed 4 bases from V and 7 bases from J; junction bases left unmatched: 3. Germline lookup yields CDR1 MDHEN and CDR2 SYDVKM. This CDR3 contains 14 residues. The CDR3 region has the DNA TGTGCCAGCAGTTCGAGGACAGGGAATTCACCCCTCCACTTT. This translates into CASSSRTGNSPLHF.

The chain combines TRBV6-6 with TRBJ2-1; 8 bases agree with TRBD2. The CDR3 totals 15 residues. CDR1 is MNHNY, CDR2 SVGAGI, per germline (reference sequence). With 6 bases clipped from V and 8 bases from J, the junction kept 12 bases outside the gene matches. In nucleotides, the CDR3 is TGTGCCAGCAGACGTAGCGGGAACGTTTGGGATGAGCAGTTCTTC. Its protein is CASRRSGNVWDEQFF.

This clone was detected a few times. The chain has TRBV19 and TRBJ2-7, with unresolved D. V was shortened by 5 bases and J by 0 bases, with 14 bases between the two germline ends. Germline assignment: CDR1 LNHDA and CDR2 SQIVND (reference sequence). The CDR3 has 15 amino acids. CDR3 loop: CASSSDGRPSYEQYF. The CDR3 DNA sequence: TGTGCCAGTAGTTCGGACGGACGGCCCTCCTACGAGCAGTACTTC.

This sequence joins TRBV27 and TRBJ2-5; TRBD1 matches at 9 bases. Germline V gene sequence: CDR1 MNHEY, CDR2 SMNVEV (reference sequence). V trimming: 2 bases; J trimming: 1 base; junction bases outside the gene matches: 2. The CDR3 extends over 15 amino acids. The CDR3 loop reads CASSLGTGFQETQYF. DNA of the CDR3: TGTGCCAGCAGTTTAGGGACAGGGTTCCAAGAGACCCAGTACTTC.

The chain is built from TRBV19 and TRBJ1-3, with D possibly being TRBD1 (5 bases). CDR1 LNHDA and CDR2 SQIVND come from the germline V gene (reference sequence). The CDR3 totals 14 residues. V was cut by 10 bases and J by 4 bases, with 17 bases left in between. CDR3 DNA: TGTGCCACGGCCGGGGGTGGAGGAGGAAACACCATATATTTT. Translating gives CATAGGGGGNTIYF.

The chain combines TRBV4-1 with TRBJ2-7, with D tentatively TRBD2 (6 bases). The CDR3 length is 15 residues. V was pared by 4 bases and J by 3 bases, with 16 bases between. The germline V gene has CDR1 MGHRA and CDR2 YSYEKL. The CDR3 loop reads CASSLSGERRYEQYF. The CDR3 DNA sequence: TGCGCCAGCAGCCTCTCGGGGGAGCGTCGCTACGAGCAGTACTTC.

This rearrangement joins TRBV9 to TRBJ1-4; D might be TRBD1 (5 bases). The ends were cut back, 0 bases at V and 8 bases at J, with 11 bases in the middle. CDR1 SGDLS and CDR2 YYNGEE come from the germline V gene. This CDR3 contains 14 residues. CDR3 in DNA: TGTGCCAGCAGCGTAGGCGGGGGGGACGAAAAACTGTTTTTT. Translating gives CASSVGGGDEKLFF. The full variable domain, completed using reference TRBV9 and TRBJ1-4, is DSGVTQTPKHLITATGQRVTLRCSPRSGDLSVYWYQQSLDQGLQFLIQYYNGEERAKGNILERFSAQQFPDLHSELNLSSLELGDSALYFCASSVGGGDEKLFFGSGTQLSVL.